There are many counts of the clone carrying this T cell receptor (beta chain). The data originate from a study of human T cells and chemical hapten exposure. Specified time point: healthy volunteer bleed at 2 weeks. The starting material, unfractionated whole blood, was used for total RNA extraction. CDR1 is SGDLS, CDR2 YYNGEE, per germline. Trimming cost V 2 bases and J 5 bases; bases outside gene matches: 11. This CDR3 has 17 amino acids. TCRdb analysed the RACE reads with MiXCR anew, one entry per CDR3 protein. The sample yields tens of thousands of distinct CDR3 sequences, just under 9% seen once. Sequences were obtained from whole blood. The rearrangement links TRBV9 to TRBJ2-1; 9 bases line up with TRBD1. This clonotype was sampled from a female donor in good health. Some clones in this sample may be carry-over from other donors' samples. CDR3 sequence (DNA): TGTGCCAGCAGCGTCGGAGGTGGGACAGGGCTCGACAATGAGCAGTTCTTC. Its protein is CASSVGGGTGLDNEQFF.